This T cell receptor beta chain was obtained from a study of blood T cell repertoires in COVID-19. Turning to the study itself: COVID-19 samples, acute and convalescent, were from the United States, Italy and Spain.

TCRdb's table, derived via immunoSEQ multiplex PCR, lists solely in-frame clones and lacks some. The sample carries roughly 320,000 clones, roughly nine tenths recorded once. Cohort placement rested on clinical history that participants reported themselves. Trimming removed 3 bases at V and 0 bases at J, with 9 bases between. The CDR3 has 14 amino acids. Germline CDR1 is SGDLS and CDR2 is YYNGEE. The count of this clone is one. The source is a woman aged 30 to 39 who had been exposed to COVID-19. The V and J genes are TRBV9 and TRBJ1-1; maybe TRBD1 (5 bases). Sequencing was performed on PBMCs or T cells enriched from blood (not recorded which). The CDR3, as DNA: TGTGCCAGCAGCGAGGGGCTGATGAACACTGAAGCTTTCTTT. This encodes CASSEGLMNTEAFF. The full variable domain, with the rest looked up from reference TRBV9 and TRBJ1-1, is DSGVTQTPKHLITATGQRVTLRCSPRSGDLSVYWYQQSLDQGLQFLIQYYNGEERAKGNILERFSAQQFPDLHSELNLSSLELGDSALYFCASSEGLMNTEAFFGQGTRLTVV.